The 24 T cell receptor beta chains given below trace back to one sample, sequenced in a study of cytomegalovirus exposure and HLA in healthy donors. The PCR used 60 Vbeta and 13 Jbeta primers. Sequencing used immunoSEQ multiplex PCR; TCRdb keeps in-frame clones, though not all of them. The table lists 180,000 or so clones, 65% to 85% of them singletons. Material: PBMCs. The receptors were gathered from a female donor in good health and CMV-seronegative.

The chain couples TRBV29-1 to TRBJ1-5; D may be TRBD1 (5 bases). CDR1 is SQVTM, CDR2 ANQGSEA, per germline. The CDR3 loop spans 12 amino acids. CDR3: CRGGSFNQPQHF. The CDR3 region has the DNA TGCAGGGGGGGGTCCTTCAATCAGCCCCAGCATTTT.

J is TRBJ2-7 and V is TRBV6-5, with TRBD1 matching over 10 bases. The ends lost 7 bases at V and 7 bases at J; junction bases unmatched: 10. Germline V lookup: CDR1 MNHEY, CDR2 SVGAGI. There are 14 residues in the CDR3. CDR3 residues: CASIPGQGYGEQYF. CDR3 DNA: TGTGCCAGCATACCGGGACAGGGGTACGGGGAGCAGTACTTC.

The chain carries TRBV5-6 and TRBJ2-5; tentatively, D is TRBD1 (5 bases). The J call is in doubt because the DNA end fits TRBJ2-7 better. The CDR3 consists of 14 residues. In germline, CDR1 is SGHDT, CDR2 YYEEEE. Written as DNA, the CDR3 is TGTGCCAGCAGCTCTTTGACAGATCTCTACGAGCAGTACTTC. Translation gives CASSSLTDLYEQYF.

The genes are TRBV2 and TRBJ2-1; 8 bases fit TRBD2. V lost 3 bases to trimming and J lost 3 bases; unmatched junction nucleotides: 4. The length of the CDR3 is 15 residues. Germline CDR1 is SNHLY and CDR2 is FYNNEI. Here the CDR3 reads CASSDDGGDYNEQFF. As DNA, the CDR3 is TGTGCCAGCAGTGACGACGGGGGGGACTACAATGAGCAGTTCTTC.

The rearrangement uses TRBV5-5 and TRBJ2-7; 7 positions match TRBD2. After removal of 6 bases from V and 1 base from J, the junction contained 10 bases not matched to a gene. The CDR3 is 15 amino acids. Germline loops: CDR1 SGHKS, CDR2 YYEKEE (reference sequence). CDR3: CASTRWGGSSYEQYF. Here the CDR3 DNA reads TGTGCCAGCACCCGCTGGGGGGGATCGTCCTACGAGCAGTACTTC.

This chain uses TRBV4-1 with TRBJ2-7, with D possibly being TRBD2 (6 bases). The CDR3 length is 16 residues. V was cut by 4 bases and J by 2 bases, with 18 bases left in between. Germline lookup yields CDR1 MGHRA and CDR2 YSYEKL. Here the CDR3 reads CASSRLREPTTYEQYF. The CDR3 nucleotides are TGCGCCAGCAGCCGACTCCGGGAGCCTACAACCTACGAGCAGTACTTC.

The chain has TRBV5-1 and TRBJ2-2; the D gene is possibly TRBD1 (6 bases). The V gene lost 4 bases and the J gene lost 16 bases, with 23 bases spanning the gap. The germline CDR1 and CDR2 sequences are SGHRS and YFSETQ. The CDR3 consists of 14 residues. CDR3 residues: CASSVSGQLGRKFF. The CDR3 region has the DNA TGCGCCAGCAGCGTGAGCGGACAGCTGGGTAGGAAGTTTTTT. The variable domain in full, with the rest retrieved from reference TRBV5-1 and TRBJ2-2, is KAGVTQTPRYLIKTRGQQVTLSCSPISGHRSVSWYQQTPGQGLQFLFEYFSETQRNKGNFPGRFSGRQFSNSRSEMNVSTLELGDSALYLCASSVSGQLGRKFFGEGSRLTVL.

The V gene is TRBV5-1, the J gene TRBJ1-3; 9 nucleotides agree with TRBD1. V was pared by 2 bases and J by 3 bases, with 9 bases of the junction left unmatched. CDR1 is SGHRS, CDR2 YFSETQ, per germline. CDR3 length: 17 amino acids. The CDR3 region has the DNA TGCGCCAGCAGCTTAGAGGGACAGGGAATTTTTGGAAACACCATATATTTT. As protein: CASSLEGQGIFGNTIYF.

The chain employs TRBV2 and TRBJ2-3; maybe TRBD1 (5 bases). CDR3 length: 15 residues. Trimming pared 3 bases from V and 3 bases from J, leaving 13 bases between. The V gene's germline CDR1 is SNHLY and CDR2 FYNNEI. The CDR3 DNA sequence: TGTGCCAGCAGTGAGGCAGGGCGGTGGACAGATACGCAGTATTTT. Translated, it gives CASSEAGRWTDTQYF.

The chain employs TRBV6-1 and TRBJ2-3, with 8 positions matching TRBD1. In germline, CDR1 is MNHNS, CDR2 SASEGT. Trimming removed 0 bases from V and 4 bases from J; junction bases left unmatched: 3. This CDR3 is 15 amino acids long. CDR3: CASSEADRGADTQYF. CDR3 DNA: TGTGCCAGCAGTGAAGCAGACAGGGGCGCAGATACGCAGTATTTT.

The rearrangement uses TRBV5-1 and TRBJ1-3, with D possibly being TRBD1 (5 bases). V lost 3 bases and J lost 12, with 13 bases in between. This CDR3 contains 12 residues. Germline values: CDR1 SGHRS, CDR2 YFSETQ. The CDR3: CASSWSGTIIYF. The CDR3 DNA reads TGCGCCAGCAGCTGGTCCGGGACTATCATATATTTT.

This chain joins TRBV5-1 and TRBJ2-1; D is perhaps TRBD2 (5 bases). Trimming removed 5 bases from V and 7 bases from J, with 10 bases in between. CDR3 size: 12 residues. Germline V gene data show CDR1 as SGHRS and CDR2 as YFSETQ. CDR3 sequence reads: CASRLVGNEQFF. CDR3 in DNA: TGCGCCAGCAGACTAGTCGGAAATGAGCAGTTCTTC. Combining the CDR3 with reference TRBV5-1 and TRBJ2-1 gives the whole variable domain KAGVTQTPRYLIKTRGQQVTLSCSPISGHRSVSWYQQTPGQGLQFLFEYFSETQRNKGNFPGRFSGRQFSNSRSEMNVSTLELGDSALYLCASRLVGNEQFFGPGTRLTVL.

The chain is built from TRBV4-1 and TRBJ2-1, with D maybe TRBD2 (5 bases). Germline V gene data show CDR1 as MGHRA and CDR2 as YSYEKL. Trimming shortened V by 1 base and J by 3 bases, and 19 bases separated the two germline ends. This CDR3 is 18 amino acids long. In DNA form, the CDR3 reads TGCGCCAGCAGCCAAGGTCTTATTCGTAGCGCGGACTACAATGAGCAGTTCTTC. It specifies CASSQGLIRSADYNEQFF.

The rearrangement uses TRBV7-8 and TRBJ2-2; 8 bases fit TRBD2. J gave up 5 bases and V 3 bases, and 11 bases lay outside the gene matches. In germline, CDR1 is SGHVS, CDR2 FQNEAQ. The CDR3 totals 17 residues. CDR3 bases: TGTGCCAGCAGCTTGATTAGCGGGGTGGGTGAGACCGGGGAGCTGTTTTTT. Its translation: CASSLISGVGETGELFF. The variable domain in full, with the rest retrieved from reference TRBV7-8 and TRBJ2-2, is GAGVSQSPRYKVAKRGQDVALRCDPISGHVSLFWYQQALGQGPEFLTYFQNEAQLDKSGLPSDRFFAERPEGSVSTLKIQRTQQEDSAVYLCASSLISGVGETGELFFGEGSRLTVL.

The chain is built from TRBV7-8 and TRBJ2-1, with D possibly TRBD1 on 5 matching bases. This CDR3 is built from 12 residues. V was cut by 4 bases and J by 11 bases, with 12 bases left in between. Germline CDR1 is SGHVS and CDR2 is FQNEAQ. The CDR3 nucleotides are TGTGCCAGCAGCTACGAGACAGCCCAGCAGTTCTTC. It codes for CASSYETAQQFF.

This clone was detected only a few times. The chain recombines TRBV5-1 with TRBJ1-2; no clear D gene. This CDR3 contains 13 residues. Trimming took off 1 base at V and 6 bases at J, with 10 bases between the two ends. Germline CDR1 and CDR2: SGHRS and YFSETQ. CDR3 DNA: TGCGCCAGCAGCTTGAGGAGGGAGAATGGCTACACCTTC. It codes for CASSLRRENGYTF.

CDR3: CASSFDPKVGGEETQYF. CDR3 coding DNA: TGTGCCAGCAGCTTCGACCCCAAAGTAGGGGGTGAAGAGACCCAGTACTTC. The rearrangement uses TRBV4-2 and TRBJ2-5, with D perhaps matching TRBD1 (6 bases). V was cut by 5 bases and J by 3 bases, with 22 bases left in between. Germline lookup yields CDR1 LGHNA and CDR2 YNFKEQ. The CDR3 runs to 17 residues.

The table lists this clone with a count of one. The V call is TRBV10-3, the J call TRBJ2-1; D is perhaps TRBD2 (7 bases). Trimming removed 0 bases from V and 2 bases from J, with 11 bases in between. CDR1 is ENHRY and CDR2 is SYGVKD in the germline V gene. This CDR3 has 16 residues. The CDR3 loop reads CAISESRGGPYNEQFF. As DNA, the CDR3 is TGTGCCATCAGTGAGTCGAGGGGGGGGCCCTACAATGAGCAGTTCTTC.

The chain recombines TRBV5-1 with TRBJ1-5; D might be TRBD1 (5 bases). V was clipped by 1 base and J by 8 bases, with 19 bases between them. There are 16 residues in the CDR3. Germline CDR1 reads SGHRS; CDR2 reads YFSETQ. CDR3 protein: CASSLRGRDGGEPQHF. For the CDR3, the DNA is TGCGCCAGCAGCTTGAGGGGCAGGGACGGGGGGGAGCCCCAGCATTTT.

This chain links TRBV28 with TRBJ2-5; TRBD2 might be the D (7 bases). Deletions cut 6 bases from V and 4 bases from J, with 9 bases between. Looked up from germline, CDR1 is MDHEN and CDR2 is SYDVKM. This CDR3 spans 12 amino acids. CDR3 sequence (DNA): TGTGCCAGCAGAGGGGGGGTAGAGACCCAGTACTTC. This sequence encodes CASRGGVETQYF.

This clone was seen more than once but under ten times. A read error may account for a junction end that differs from germline. The chain is built from TRBV7-9 and TRBJ1-1, with D possibly TRBD1 on 5 matching bases. Looked up from germline, CDR1 is SEHNR and CDR2 is FQNEAQ (reference sequence). There are 13 residues in the CDR3. Here the CDR3 reads CSSTPGGVTEAFF. In DNA, the CDR3 is TGTTCCAGCACCCCGGGGGGGGTCACTGAAGCTTTCTTT.

This sequence joins TRBV7-3 and TRBJ1-2, with TRBD1 matching 10 bases. The CDR3 totals 14 residues. Germline V gene lookup returns CDR1 SGHTA and CDR2 FQGTGA. Unmatched junction bases numbered 7, after V lost 5 bases and J lost 7 bases. The CDR3 DNA reads TGTGCCAGCAGCCCTAGCGGGACAGGGGTTGGCTACACCTTC. Translated, it gives CASSPSGTGVGYTF.

The chain joins TRBV19 to TRBJ2-5; 11 nucleotides line up with TRBD2. The V gene end was trimmed by 4 bases and the J gene end by 4 bases; junction bases not matched to a gene: 11. The germline gives CDR1 LNHDA, CDR2 SQIVND (reference sequence). This CDR3 has 17 amino acids. The DNA of the CDR3 is TGTGCCAGTAGTAGCGGAGTAGCGGGAGGGAGGGGAGAGACCCAGTACTTC. The encoded protein is CASSSGVAGGRGETQYF.

V usage is TRBV4-3 and J usage is TRBJ2-3; TRBD2 matches 12 bases. CDR1 and CDR2 (germline): LGHNA, YSLEER. V was pared by 0 bases and J by 1 base, with 11 bases of the junction left unmatched. The length of the CDR3 is 20 residues. CDR3 in amino acids: CASSQDTRGLAGHRTDTQYF. CDR3 sequence (DNA): TGCGCCAGCAGCCAAGATACCCGAGGACTAGCGGGGCACCGCACAGATACGCAGTATTTT.